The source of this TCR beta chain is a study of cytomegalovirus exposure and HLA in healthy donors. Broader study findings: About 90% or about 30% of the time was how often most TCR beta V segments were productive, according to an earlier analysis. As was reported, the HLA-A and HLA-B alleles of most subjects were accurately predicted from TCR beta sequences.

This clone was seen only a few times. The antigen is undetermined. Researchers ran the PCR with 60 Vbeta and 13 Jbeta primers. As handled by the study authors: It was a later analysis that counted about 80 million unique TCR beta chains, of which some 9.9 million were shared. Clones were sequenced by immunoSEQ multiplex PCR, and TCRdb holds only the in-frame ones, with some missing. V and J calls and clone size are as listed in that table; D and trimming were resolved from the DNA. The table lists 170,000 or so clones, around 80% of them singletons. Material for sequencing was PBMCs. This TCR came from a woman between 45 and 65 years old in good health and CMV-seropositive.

The CDR3 bases are TGTGCCAGCAGCCCGGCAGGGGGCAGAGTTAATGAAAAACTGTTTTTT. Encoded protein: CASSPAGGRVNEKLFF. The chain uses TRBV11-1 and TRBJ1-4; TRBD1 matches 8 bases. The CDR3 has 16 residues. Per the germline V gene, CDR1 is SGHAT and CDR2 is FQDESV (reference sequence). V gave up 5 bases and J gave up 4 bases; unmatched junction bases: 9.